The rows below give T cell receptor beta chains drawn from one sample of a study of T cells in narcolepsy. The table came from immunoSEQ multiplex PCR; TCRdb's copy has only in-frame clones and leaves some out. The sample records approximately 26,000 clones, about four fifths being singletons. Sequenced input: memory (CD45RA-) CD4+ T cells from blood. The receptors shown here come from a human donor in good health. CDR3s include the opening cysteine and the closing phenylalanine or tryptophan.

V gene: TRBV5-6
J gene: TRBJ2-2
CDR3 protein: CASSFEQNTGELFF

V gene: TRBV4-1
J gene: TRBJ2-3
CDR3 protein: CASRLAGIRTDTQYF

V gene: TRBV7-2
J gene: TRBJ1-5
CDR3 protein: CASSLSRTGSNQPQHF

V gene: TRBV30
J gene: TRBJ2-3
CDR3 protein: CAEAGGQGQTDTQYF

V gene: TRBV11-2
J gene: TRBJ1-1
CDR3 protein: CASSLAQGATEAFF

V gene: TRBV6-1
J gene: TRBJ1-2
CDR3 protein: CASSEGGGSGGYTF

V gene: TRBV9
J gene: TRBJ1-4
CDR3 protein: CASSPYQDRAGEKLFF

V gene: TRBV15
J gene: TRBJ2-1
CDR3 protein: CATSRGSGGAYNEQFF

V gene: TRBV7-9
J gene: TRBJ1-5
CDR3 protein: CASSLTGDFNQPQHF

V gene: TRBV30
J gene: TRBJ1-5
CDR3 protein: CAWSVRAGQPQHF

V gene: TRBV19
J gene: TRBJ2-7
CDR3 protein: CASSPGLGTYEQYF

V gene: TRBV19
J gene: TRBJ2-2
CDR3 protein: CASRFVTGELFF

V gene: TRBV10-3
J gene: TRBJ1-2
CDR3 protein: CAISEDTPTGPNYGYTF

V gene: TRBV27
J gene: TRBJ2-1
CDR3 protein: CASSSDYDKFF

V gene: TRBV6-5
J gene: TRBJ1-2
CDR3 protein: CASSVRGQINYGYTF

V gene: TRBV5-1
J gene: TRBJ2-5
CDR3 protein: CASSPGLPGETQYF

V gene: TRBV6-1
J gene: TRBJ1-4
CDR3 protein: CASSARVREKLFF

V gene: TRBV29-1
J gene: TRBJ2-6
CDR3 protein: CSVGTGAIGANVLTF

V gene: TRBV18
J gene: TRBJ1-5
CDR3 protein: CASSPPISGNQPQHF

V gene: TRBV9
J gene: TRBJ2-7
CDR3 protein: CASSVRWESNEQYF

V gene: TRBV2
J gene: TRBJ2-1
CDR3 protein: CASTPTRGRLNNEQFF

V gene: TRBV10-3
J gene: TRBJ1-5
CDR3 protein: CAISESNRGNQPQHF

V gene: TRBV4-1
J gene: TRBJ1-3
CDR3 protein: CASSHNRVSGNTIYF

V gene: TRBV7-3
J gene: TRBJ2-7
CDR3 protein: CASSPGAVGGEKQYF

V gene: TRBV7-9
J gene: TRBJ1-5
CDR3 protein: CASGFDQPQHF

V gene: TRBV28
J gene: TRBJ2-3
CDR3 protein: CASSFIGGRGLAGSSTDTQYF

V gene: TRBV28
J gene: TRBJ2-4
CDR3 protein: CASSYPSGGNKNIQYF

V gene: TRBV4-1
J gene: TRBJ1-6
CDR3 protein: CASSQEEGGFSYNSPLHF

V gene: TRBV19
J gene: TRBJ1-2
CDR3 protein: CASSPGTANYGYTF

V gene: TRBV9
J gene: TRBJ2-2
CDR3 protein: CASSIFRVAGELFF

V gene: TRBV27
J gene: TRBJ2-2
CDR3 protein: CASSFYTGELFF

V gene: TRBV11-3
J gene: TRBJ2-5
CDR3 protein: CASSRGGAQETQYF

V gene: TRBV13
J gene: TRBJ1-2
CDR3 protein: CASSLRFGGYTF

V gene: TRBV6-1
J gene: TRBJ1-6
CDR3 protein: CASSEEGNSPLHF

V gene: TRBV15
J gene: TRBJ1-2
CDR3 protein: CATSRVGQGGGYGYTF

V gene: TRBV30
J gene: TRBJ1-2
CDR3 protein: CAWSVSTYGYTF

V gene: TRBV21-1
J gene: TRBJ1-5
CDR3 protein: CASSRDRGHNGNQPQHF

V gene: TRBV6-4
J gene: TRBJ2-6
CDR3 protein: CASTPKGDRVSSGANVLTF

V gene: TRBV5-1
J gene: TRBJ2-5
CDR3 protein: CASSLAGVAGARETQYF

V gene: TRBV5-1
J gene: TRBJ2-1
CDR3 protein: CASSSGTGGTANEQFF

V gene: TRBV9
J gene: TRBJ2-3
CDR3 protein: CASSVVGGITDTQYF

V gene: TRBV4-3
J gene: TRBJ2-3
CDR3 protein: CASSQELGGPAQVADTQYF

V gene: TRBV19
J gene: TRBJ1-1
CDR3 protein: CASSMRSGEAFF

V gene: TRBV25-1
J gene: TRBJ2-1
CDR3 protein: CASTRYNEQFF

V gene: TRBV6-5
J gene: TRBJ2-2
CDR3 protein: CASSYSSQGHAGELFF

V gene: TRBV9
J gene: TRBJ2-2
CDR3 protein: CASSDPPGPNTGELFF

V gene: TRBV7-2
J gene: TRBJ1-5
CDR3 protein: CASSPVGGGNQPQHF

V gene: TRBV9
J gene: TRBJ2-1
CDR3 protein: CASSEGLATYNEQFF

V gene: TRBV7-2
J gene: TRBJ2-4
CDR3 protein: CASSLFASGSGKNIQYF

V gene: TRBV25-1
J gene: TRBJ2-7
CDR3 protein: CASSGTSGQASYGQYF

V gene: TRBV30
J gene: TRBJ1-2
CDR3 protein: CAWSVRGVYGYTF

V gene: TRBV6-5
J gene: TRBJ1-6
CDR3 protein: CASSERGRDSPLHF